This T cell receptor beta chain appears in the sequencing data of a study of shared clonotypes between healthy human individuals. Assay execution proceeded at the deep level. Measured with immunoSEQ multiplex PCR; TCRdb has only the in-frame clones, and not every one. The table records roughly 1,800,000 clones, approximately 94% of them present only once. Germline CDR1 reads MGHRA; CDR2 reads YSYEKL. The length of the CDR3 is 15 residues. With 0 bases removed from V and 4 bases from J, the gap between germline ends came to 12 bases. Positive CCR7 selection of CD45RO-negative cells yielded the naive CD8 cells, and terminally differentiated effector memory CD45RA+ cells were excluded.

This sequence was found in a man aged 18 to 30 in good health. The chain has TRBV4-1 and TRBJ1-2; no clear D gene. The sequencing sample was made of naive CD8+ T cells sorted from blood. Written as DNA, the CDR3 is TGCGCCAGCAGCCAAGATCTCCCGGGAGGCTATGGCTACACCTTC. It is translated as CASSQDLPGGYGYTF.